This T cell receptor (beta chain) was identified during a study of blood T cell repertoires in COVID-19. Study context: Acute-phase and convalescent COVID-19 samples originated in the United States, Italy and Spain. Nucleic acid was either cDNA or gDNA, and it came from T cells, B-cell-depleted T cells, or PBMCs.

As processed by the authors: Reference gene primers were amplified, and this amplification served to estimate nucleated cell counts. Sequenced by immunoSEQ multiplex PCR; TCRdb stores in-frame clones only, minus some. The V and J calls and clone size are taken from that table; D and trimming were inferred from the DNA. The sample shows roughly 150,000 clones, around 89% of them seen only once. The CDR3 consists of 16 residues. V was pared by 6 bases and J by 0 bases, with 9 bases of the junction left unmatched. Per the germline V gene, CDR1 is LNHDA and CDR2 is SQIVND (reference sequence). What was sequenced was peripheral blood. The V gene is TRBV19, the J gene TRBJ1-2; 8 bases align to TRBD1. The source of this sequence is a man aged 45-60 years who had recovered from COVID-19. CDR3 loop: CASRGDRPLANYGYTF. The CDR3, as DNA: TGTGCCAGTAGGGGGGACAGGCCACTAGCTAACTATGGCTACACCTTC.